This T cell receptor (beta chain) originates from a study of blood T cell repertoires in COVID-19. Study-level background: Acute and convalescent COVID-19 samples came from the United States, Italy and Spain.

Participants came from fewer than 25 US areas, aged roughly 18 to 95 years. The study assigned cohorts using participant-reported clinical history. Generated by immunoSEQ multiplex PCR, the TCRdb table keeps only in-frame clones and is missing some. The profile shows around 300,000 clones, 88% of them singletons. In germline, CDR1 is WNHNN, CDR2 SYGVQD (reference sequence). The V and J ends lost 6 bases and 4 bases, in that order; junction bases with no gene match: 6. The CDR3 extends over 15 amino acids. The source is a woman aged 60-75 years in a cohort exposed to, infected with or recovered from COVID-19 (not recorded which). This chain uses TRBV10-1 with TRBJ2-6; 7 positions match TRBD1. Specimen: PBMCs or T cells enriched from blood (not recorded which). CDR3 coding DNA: TGCGCCAGCAGCGGGACAGAGAAGGGGGCCAACGTCCTGACTTTC. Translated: CASSGTEKGANVLTF.